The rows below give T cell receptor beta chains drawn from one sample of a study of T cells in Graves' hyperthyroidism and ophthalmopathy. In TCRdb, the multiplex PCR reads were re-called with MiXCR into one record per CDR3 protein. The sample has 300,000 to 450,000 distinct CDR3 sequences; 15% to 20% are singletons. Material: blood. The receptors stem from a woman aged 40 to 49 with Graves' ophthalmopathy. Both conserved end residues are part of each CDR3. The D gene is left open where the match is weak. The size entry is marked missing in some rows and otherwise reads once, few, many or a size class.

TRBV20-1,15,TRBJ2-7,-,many,TGCAGTGCTAGAGATCGCGTGAGTAGCGGCTACGAGCAGTACTTC,CSARDRVSSGYEQYF
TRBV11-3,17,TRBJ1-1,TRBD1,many,TGTGCCAGCAGCTTATGGTCGGCTCGACAGGGTTGGACTGAAGCTTTCTTT,CASSLWSARQGWTEAFF
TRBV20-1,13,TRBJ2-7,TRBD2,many,TGCAGTGCTAGTGGGGGGGAGGCCTACGAGCAGTACTTC,CSASGGEAYEQYF
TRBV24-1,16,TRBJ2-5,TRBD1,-,TGTGCCACCAGTGACAGGGACAGCACACTCCAAGAGACCCAGTACTTC,CATSDRDSTLQETQYF
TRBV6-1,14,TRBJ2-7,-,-,TGTGCCAGCAGTAAAGTCGCGGGCCCCTACGGGCAGTACTTC,CASSKVAGPYGQYF
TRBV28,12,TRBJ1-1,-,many,TGTGCCAGCAGTTTGGATAGGACTGAAGCTTTCTTT,CASSLDRTEAFF
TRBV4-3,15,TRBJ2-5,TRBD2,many,TGCGCCAGCAGCCAAGATCATGGGGGAGGGGAGACCCAGTACTTC,CASSQDHGGGETQYF
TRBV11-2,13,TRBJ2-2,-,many,TGTGCCACCGGATCGGAGGTCACCGGGGAGCTGTTTTTT,CATGSEVTGELFF
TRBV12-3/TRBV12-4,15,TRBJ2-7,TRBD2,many,TGTGCCAGCAGTGCCACTAGCGGGAGAGTCTACGAGCAGTACTTC,CASSATSGRVYEQYF
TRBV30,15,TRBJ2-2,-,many,TGTGCCTGGAAAACGGGCGACGTGGACACCGGGGAGCTGTTTTTT,CAWKTGDVDTGELFF
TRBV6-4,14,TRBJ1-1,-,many,TGTGCCAGCAGGCGCGAGATCGGGAACACTGAAGCTTTCTTT,CASRREIGNTEAFF
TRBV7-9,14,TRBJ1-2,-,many,TGTGCCAGCAGCTCGTCTGGTGTATTCTATGGCTACACCTTC,CASSSSGVFYGYTF
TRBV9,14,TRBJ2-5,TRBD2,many,TGTGCCAGCAGCGGTAGCGGGAGAGAAGAGACCCAGTACTTC,CASSGSGREETQYF